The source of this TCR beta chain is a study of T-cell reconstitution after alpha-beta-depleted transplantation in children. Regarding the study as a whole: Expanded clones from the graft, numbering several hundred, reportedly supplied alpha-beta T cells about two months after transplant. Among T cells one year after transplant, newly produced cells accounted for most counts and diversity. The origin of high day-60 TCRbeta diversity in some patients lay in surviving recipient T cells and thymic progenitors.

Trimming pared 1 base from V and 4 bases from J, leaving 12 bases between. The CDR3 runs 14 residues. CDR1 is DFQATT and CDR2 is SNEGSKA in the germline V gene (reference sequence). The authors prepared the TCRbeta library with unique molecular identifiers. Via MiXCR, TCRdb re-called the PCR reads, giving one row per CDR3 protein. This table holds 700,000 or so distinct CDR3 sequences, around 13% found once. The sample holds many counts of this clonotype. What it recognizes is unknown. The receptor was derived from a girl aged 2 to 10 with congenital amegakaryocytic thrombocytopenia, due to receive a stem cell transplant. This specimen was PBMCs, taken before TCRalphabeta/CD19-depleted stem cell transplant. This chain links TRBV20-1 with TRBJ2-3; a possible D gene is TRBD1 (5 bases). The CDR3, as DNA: TGCAGTGCTAGAGCTCGCAGGGCCCCAGATACGCAGTATTTT. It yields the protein CSARARRAPDTQYF.